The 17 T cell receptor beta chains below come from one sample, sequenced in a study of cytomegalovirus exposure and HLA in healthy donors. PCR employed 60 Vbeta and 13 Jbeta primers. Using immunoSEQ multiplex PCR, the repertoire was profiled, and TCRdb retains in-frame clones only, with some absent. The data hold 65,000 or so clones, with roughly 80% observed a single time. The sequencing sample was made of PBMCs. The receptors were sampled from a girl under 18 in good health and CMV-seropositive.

CDR3: CASSPGLDVGELFF. In DNA form, the CDR3 reads TGTGCCAGCAGTCCGGGACTAGATGTCGGGGAGCTGTTTTTT. The chain combines TRBV6-4 with TRBJ2-2; 8 bases match TRBD2. The V segment lost 5 bases and the J segment 7 bases; nucleotides outside the gene matches: 6. CDR3 length: 14 amino acids. Germline V gene lookup returns CDR1 MRHNA and CDR2 SNTAGT.

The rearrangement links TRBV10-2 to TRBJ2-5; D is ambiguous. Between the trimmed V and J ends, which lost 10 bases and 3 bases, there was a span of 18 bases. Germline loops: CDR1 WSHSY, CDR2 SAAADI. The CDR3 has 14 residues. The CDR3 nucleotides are TGCGCCACCTTGGGCACATCCGAAGAAGAGACCCAGTACTTC. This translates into CATLGTSEEETQYF.

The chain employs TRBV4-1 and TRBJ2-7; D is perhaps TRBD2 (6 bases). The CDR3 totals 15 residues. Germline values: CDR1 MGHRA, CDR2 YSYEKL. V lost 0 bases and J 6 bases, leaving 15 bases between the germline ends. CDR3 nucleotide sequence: TGCGCCAGCAGCCAAGATCAGCGGGTTGAGGTCGAGCAGTACTTC. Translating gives CASSQDQRVEVEQYF.

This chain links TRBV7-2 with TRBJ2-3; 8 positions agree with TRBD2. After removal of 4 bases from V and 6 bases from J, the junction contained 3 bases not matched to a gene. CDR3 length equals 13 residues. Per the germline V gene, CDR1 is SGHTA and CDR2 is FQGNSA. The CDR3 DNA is TGTGCCAGCAGCTCCTGGACTAGCGATACGCAGTATTTT. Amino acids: CASSSWTSDTQYF.

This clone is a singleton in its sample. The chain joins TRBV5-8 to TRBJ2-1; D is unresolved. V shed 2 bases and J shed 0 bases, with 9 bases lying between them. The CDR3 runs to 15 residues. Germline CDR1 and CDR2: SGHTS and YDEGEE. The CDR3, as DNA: TGTGCCAGCAGCTTCCAAACAGTCTCCTACAATGAGCAGTTCTTC. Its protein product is CASSFQTVSYNEQFF.

The CDR3 region is CASSERTGEAFF. The CDR3 DNA sequence: TGTGCCAGCAGTGAACGCACAGGCGAAGCTTTCTTT. This chain uses TRBV6-1 with TRBJ1-1, with a possible D match to TRBD1 (5 bases). Germline-derived CDR1 and CDR2 are MNHNS and SASEGT. V lost 2 bases to trimming and J lost 8 bases, with 9 bases between them. CDR3 length equals 12 residues.

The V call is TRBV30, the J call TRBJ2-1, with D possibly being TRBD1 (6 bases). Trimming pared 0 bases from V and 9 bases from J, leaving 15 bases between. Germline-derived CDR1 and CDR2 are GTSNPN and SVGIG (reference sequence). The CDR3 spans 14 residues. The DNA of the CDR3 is TGTGCCTGGAGTGTACTAGAAGGGACAAGTGAGCAGTTCTTC. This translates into CAWSVLEGTSEQFF.

The CDR3 DNA follows: TGTGCCAGCAGCCCCAACGAGAGGGCGGATACGCAGTATTTT. Translation: CASSPNERADTQYF. V gene TRBV7-8 combines with J gene TRBJ2-3; D is possibly TRBD2 (5 bases). CDR3 length: 14 amino acids. CDR1 and CDR2 (germline): SGHVS, FQNEAQ. V lost 5 bases and J lost 6, with 15 bases in between.

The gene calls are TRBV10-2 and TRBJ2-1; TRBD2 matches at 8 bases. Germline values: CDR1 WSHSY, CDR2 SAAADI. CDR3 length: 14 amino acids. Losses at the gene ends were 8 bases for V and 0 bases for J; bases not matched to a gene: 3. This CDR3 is CASLSGSSYNEQFF. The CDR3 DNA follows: TGCGCCAGCCTAAGCGGGAGCTCCTACAATGAGCAGTTCTTC.

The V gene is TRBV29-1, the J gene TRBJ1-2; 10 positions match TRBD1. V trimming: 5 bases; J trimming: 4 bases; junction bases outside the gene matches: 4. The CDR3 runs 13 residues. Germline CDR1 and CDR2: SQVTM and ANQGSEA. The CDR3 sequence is CSVTTGGGYGYTF. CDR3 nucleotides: TGCAGCGTTACGACAGGGGGCGGCTATGGCTACACCTTC.

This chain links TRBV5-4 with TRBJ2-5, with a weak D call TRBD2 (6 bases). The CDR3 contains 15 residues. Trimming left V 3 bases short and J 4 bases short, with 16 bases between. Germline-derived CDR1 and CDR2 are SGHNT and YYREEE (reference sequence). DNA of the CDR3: TGTGCCAGCAGCTATGGGACTGCTATGGGAGAGACCCAGTACTTC. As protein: CASSYGTAMGETQYF.

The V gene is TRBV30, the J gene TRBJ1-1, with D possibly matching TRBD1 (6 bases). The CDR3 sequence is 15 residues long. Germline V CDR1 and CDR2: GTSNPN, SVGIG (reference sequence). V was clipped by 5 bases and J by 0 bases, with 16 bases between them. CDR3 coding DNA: TGTGCCTGGCAGGGGATAAGTTACATGAACACTGAAGCTTTCTTT. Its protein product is CAWQGISYMNTEAFF.

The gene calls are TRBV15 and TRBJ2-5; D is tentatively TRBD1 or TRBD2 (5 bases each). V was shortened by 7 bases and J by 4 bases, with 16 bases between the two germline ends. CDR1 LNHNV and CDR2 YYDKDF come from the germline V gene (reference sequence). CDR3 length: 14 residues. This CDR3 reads CATTRERGTETQYF. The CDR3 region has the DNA TGTGCCACCACCAGGGAACGGGGTACAGAGACCCAGTACTTC. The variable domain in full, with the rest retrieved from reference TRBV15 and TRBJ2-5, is DAMVIQNPRYQVTQFGKPVTLSCSQTLNHNVMYWYQQKSSQAPKLLFHYYDKDFNNEADTPDNFQSRRPNTSFCFLDIRSPGLGDTAMYLCATTRERGTETQYFGPGTRLLVL.

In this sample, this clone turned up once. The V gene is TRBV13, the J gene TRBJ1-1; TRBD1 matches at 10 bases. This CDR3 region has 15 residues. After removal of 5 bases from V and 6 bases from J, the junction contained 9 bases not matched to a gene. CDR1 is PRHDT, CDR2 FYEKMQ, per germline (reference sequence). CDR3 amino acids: CASSLTGQGFAEAFF. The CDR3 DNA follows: TGTGCCAGCAGCCTAACGGGACAGGGGTTCGCTGAAGCTTTCTTT. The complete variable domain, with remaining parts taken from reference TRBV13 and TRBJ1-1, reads AAGVIQSPRHLIKEKRETATLKCYPIPRHDTVYWYQQGPGQDPQFLISFYEKMQSDKGSIPDRFSAQQFSDYHSELNMSSLELGDSALYFCASSLTGQGFAEAFFGQGTRLTVV.

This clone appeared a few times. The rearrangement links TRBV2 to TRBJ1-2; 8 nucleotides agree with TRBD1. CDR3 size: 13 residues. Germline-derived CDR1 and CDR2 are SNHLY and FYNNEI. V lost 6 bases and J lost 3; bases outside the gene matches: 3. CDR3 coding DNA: TGTGCCAGCAGCTTGACAGGGGACTATGGCTACACCTTC. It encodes CASSLTGDYGYTF.

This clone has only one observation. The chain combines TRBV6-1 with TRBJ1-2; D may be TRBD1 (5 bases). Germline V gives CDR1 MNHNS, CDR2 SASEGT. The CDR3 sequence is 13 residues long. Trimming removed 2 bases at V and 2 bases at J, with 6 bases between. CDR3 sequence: CASSENRNYGYTF. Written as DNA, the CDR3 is TGTGCCAGCAGTGAAAACAGGAACTATGGCTACACCTTC.

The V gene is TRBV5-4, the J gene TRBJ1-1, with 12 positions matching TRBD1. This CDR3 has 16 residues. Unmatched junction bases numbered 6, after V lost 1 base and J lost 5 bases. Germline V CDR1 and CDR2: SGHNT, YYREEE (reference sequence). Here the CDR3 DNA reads TGTGCCAGCAGCTTGCCGGGGACAGGGGGCATTACTGAAGCTTTCTTT. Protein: CASSLPGTGGITEAFF.